This TCR beta chain was documented in a study of T cells after yellow fever vaccination. Study information: Those fractions that held only low numbers of cells were prepared using the SMART-Seq v4 Ultra Low Input RNA kit.

The germline gives CDR1 DFQATT, CDR2 SNEGSKA (reference sequence). Trimming stripped 6 bases from V and 0 bases from J, with 11 bases between. The CDR3 loop spans 14 amino acids. Template-switching 5'RACE yielded the TCR cDNA; a universal primer site and UMIs were added in the process. TCRdb processed the 5' RACE reads anew with MiXCR; each CDR3 protein has one entry. Among a few hundred thousand distinct CDR3 sequences listed, roughly a sixth were seen once. The TCR was taken from a man between 18 and 35 years old who received the YFV17D yellow fever vaccine. J is TRBJ1-4 and V is TRBV20-1; no clear D gene. The sequenced sample was PBMCs, obtained 5 to 6 days after the first yellow fever vaccination. The CDR3 DNA reads TGCAGTGCCCCCCCCGGACCAACTAATGAAAAACTGTTTTTT. This sequence encodes CSAPPGPTNEKLFF.